The rows below give T cell receptor beta chains drawn from one sample of a study of CD8 T cells in Susac syndrome. TCRdb recomputed calls from the immunoSEQ multiplex PCR reads with MiXCR, one row per CDR3 protein. The sample records about 90,000 distinct CDR3 sequences, over 80% being singletons. The source material was CD8+ T cells from PBMCs. These receptors all come from a human donor in good health. Each CDR3 is given with its conserved first and last residue. Each record gives: V gene, clone size, D gene, J gene, CDR3 DNA, CDR3 protein. D genes are given only for firm matches. Rows may omit the clone size; those that give it use once, few, many or a size class.

>TRBV6-4|.|TRBD1|TRBJ1-4
TGTGCCAGCAGTGAAACAGGGGAAGCTAATGAAAAACTGTTTTTT
CASSETGEANEKLFF
>TRBV9|.|.|TRBJ2-1
TGTGCCAGCAGCGTAAGGGACAATGAGCAGTTCTTC
CASSVRDNEQFF
>TRBV4-1|once|.|TRBJ2-1
TGCGCCAGCAGCCAAGTCCGGAGCTCCTACAATGAGCAGTTCTTC
CASSQVRSSYNEQFF
>TRBV6-1|once|TRBD1|TRBJ2-7
TGTGCCAGCAGTTGGGACAGGGATTACGAGCAGTACTTC
CASSWDRDYEQYF
>TRBV13|few|.|TRBJ2-7
TGTGCCAGCAGTTCCGGGACTTGGATGGGGGAGCAGTACTTC
CASSSGTWMGEQYF
>TRBV7-9|.|TRBD1|TRBJ2-5
TGTGCCAGCAGCCCGGACAGGGGGCAGACCCAGTACTTC
CASSPDRGQTQYF
>TRBV27|.|.|TRBJ2-3
TGTGCCAGCAGTTTAGGCGGATCCGGAGATACGCAGTATTTT
CASSLGGSGDTQYF
>TRBV29-1|.|.|TRBJ2-6
TGCAGCGTTGATATGGGGCTGGGGGCCAACGTCCTGACTTTC
CSVDMGLGANVLTF
>TRBV6-6|.|.|TRBJ2-3
TGTGCCAGCAGTTATCCCATAACAGATACGCAGTATTTT
CASSYPITDTQYF
>TRBV4-1|.|.|TRBJ1-2
TGCGCCAGCAGCCATGGGGGCGGCTACACCTTC
CASSHGGGYTF
>TRBV20-1|.|.|TRBJ1-1
TGCAGTGCTAGAATGCTCAGGGGCCAAACTAGGGACACTGAAGCTTTCTTT
CSARMLRGQTRDTEAFF
>TRBV6-6|once|TRBD1|TRBJ1-2
TGTGCCAGCAGTTTTAGGGACAGGGGGCCTAATGGCTACACCTTC
CASSFRDRGPNGYTF
>TRBV14|.|.|TRBJ2-5
TGTGCCAGCAGCCTGGTCCATACTGCAGAGACCCAGTACTTC
CASSLVHTAETQYF
>TRBV7-2|.|.|TRBJ2-7
TGTGCCAGCAGCTCCCCTTCTGGGGGCAGATTCTCCTACGAGCAGTACTTC
CASSSPSGGRFSYEQYF
>TRBV7-9|.|.|TRBJ2-7
TGTGCCAGCAGCTCTACAATTGGACGGCCTCTTCAGTACTTC
CASSSTIGRPLQYF
>TRBV6-2/TRBV6-3|.|.|TRBJ2-1
TGTGCCAGCAGTTATCTGGCGGCCTATTCCAATGAGCAGTTCTTC
CASSYLAAYSNEQFF
>TRBV4-1|.|TRBD2|TRBJ2-5
TGCGCCAGCAGCCAAGAGAAATGGCGGGGGGCCAGGGAGACCCAGTACTTC
CASSQEKWRGARETQYF
>TRBV15|.|TRBD1|TRBJ2-2
TGTGCCACCCGCCAGGACAGGGCTTTCGCCGGGGAGCTGTTTTTT
CATRQDRAFAGELFF
>TRBV5-1|.|.|TRBJ2-1
TGCGCCAGCAGCTTTTGGGGAGAAGGTGAGCAGTTCTTC
CASSFWGEGEQFF